Included here is one T cell receptor (beta chain) sequence, with context. This sample stems from a study of CD8 T cells in Susac syndrome. The CDR3 is 18 amino acids. V lost 2 bases to trimming and J lost 0 bases, with 14 bases between them. Germline V gene data show CDR1 as LGHDT and CDR2 as YNNKEL (reference sequence). Reverse transcription used roughly 0.5 to 1 ug RNA and random hexamers. One entry per CDR3 protein, called by TCRdb with MiXCR from the immunoSEQ multiplex PCR reads. In the table there are approximately 100,000 distinct CDR3 sequences, 80% to 95% of which are singletons. This TCR was sampled from a human donor in good health. Sequencing was performed on CD8+ T cells from PBMCs. The V gene is TRBV3-1, the J gene TRBJ2-6; unclear D gene. CDR3 loop: CASSQTSVGFSGANVLTF. For the CDR3, the DNA is TGTGCCAGCAGCCAAACGTCTGTGGGGTTCTCTGGGGCCAACGTCCTGACTTTC. The whole variable domain, filled in from reference TRBV3-1 and TRBJ2-6, reads DTAVSQTPKYLVTQMGNDKSIKCEQNLGHDTMYWYKQDSKKFLKIMFSYNNKELIINETVPNRFSPKSPDKAHLNLHINSLELGDSAVYFCASSQTSVGFSGANVLTFGAGSRLTVL.